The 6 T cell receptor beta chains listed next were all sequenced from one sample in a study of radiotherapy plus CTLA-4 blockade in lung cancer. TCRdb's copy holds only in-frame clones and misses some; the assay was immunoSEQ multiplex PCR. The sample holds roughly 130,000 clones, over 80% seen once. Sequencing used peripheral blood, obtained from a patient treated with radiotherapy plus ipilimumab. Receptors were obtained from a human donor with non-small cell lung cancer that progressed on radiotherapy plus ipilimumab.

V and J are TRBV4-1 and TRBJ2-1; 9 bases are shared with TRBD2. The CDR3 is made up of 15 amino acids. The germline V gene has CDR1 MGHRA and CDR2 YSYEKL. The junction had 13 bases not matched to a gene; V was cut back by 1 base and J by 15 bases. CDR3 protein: CASSQVLREGGRWFF. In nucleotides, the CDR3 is TGCGCCAGCAGCCAAGTCTTGCGGGAGGGCGGTAGATGGTTCTTC.

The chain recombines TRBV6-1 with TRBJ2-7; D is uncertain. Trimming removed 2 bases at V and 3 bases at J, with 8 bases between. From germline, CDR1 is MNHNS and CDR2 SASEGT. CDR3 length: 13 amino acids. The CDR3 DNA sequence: TGTGCCAGCAGTGAACAAGCGCACTACGAGCAGTACTTC. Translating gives CASSEQAHYEQYF.

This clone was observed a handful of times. The CDR3 nucleotides are TGTGCCAGCAGAACCGGGACAGGGGGCGAGCAGTACTTC. It encodes CASRTGTGGEQYF. The chain combines TRBV6-6 with TRBJ2-7, with TRBD1 identical over 11 bases. Losses at the gene ends were 6 bases for V and 6 bases for J; bases not matched to a gene: 4. CDR1 is MNHNY, CDR2 SVGAGI, per germline (reference sequence). This CDR3 comprises 13 residues.

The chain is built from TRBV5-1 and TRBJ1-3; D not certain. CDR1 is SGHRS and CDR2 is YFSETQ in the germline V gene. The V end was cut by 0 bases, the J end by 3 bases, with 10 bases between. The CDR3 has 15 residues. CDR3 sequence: CASSLAGIHGNTIYF. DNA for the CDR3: TGCGCCAGCAGCTTGGCGGGCATTCATGGAAACACCATATATTTT.

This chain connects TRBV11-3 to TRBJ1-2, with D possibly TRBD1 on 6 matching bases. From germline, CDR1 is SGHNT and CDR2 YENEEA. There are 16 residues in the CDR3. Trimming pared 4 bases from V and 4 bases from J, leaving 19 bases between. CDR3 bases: TGTGCCAGCAGCTCCCAGCGGACAGATCCCCTCTATGGCTACACCTTC. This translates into CASSSQRTDPLYGYTF.

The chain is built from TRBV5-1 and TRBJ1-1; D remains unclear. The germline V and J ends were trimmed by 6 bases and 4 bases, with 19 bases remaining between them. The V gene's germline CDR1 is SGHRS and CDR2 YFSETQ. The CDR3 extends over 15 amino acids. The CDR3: CASTRGMDWGTEAFF. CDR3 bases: TGCGCCAGCACCCGGGGAATGGACTGGGGCACTGAAGCTTTCTTT.